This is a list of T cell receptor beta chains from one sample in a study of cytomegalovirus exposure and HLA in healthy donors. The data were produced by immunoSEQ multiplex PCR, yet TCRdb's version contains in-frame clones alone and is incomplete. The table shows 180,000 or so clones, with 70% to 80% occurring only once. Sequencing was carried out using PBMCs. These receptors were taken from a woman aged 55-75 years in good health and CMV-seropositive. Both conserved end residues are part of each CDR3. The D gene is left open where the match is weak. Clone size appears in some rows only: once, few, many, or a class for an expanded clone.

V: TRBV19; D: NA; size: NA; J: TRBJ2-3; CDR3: CASDTGDTQYF; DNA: TGTGCCTCCGATACAGGGGATACGCAGTATTTT
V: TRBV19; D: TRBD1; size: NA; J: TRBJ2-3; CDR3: CASSPTTGIRTDTQYF; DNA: TGTGCCAGTAGTCCGACGACAGGGATTCGCACAGATACGCAGTATTTT
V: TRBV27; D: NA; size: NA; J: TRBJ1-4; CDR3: CASSFKGTYNEKLFF; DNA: TGTGCCAGCAGTTTTAAGGGGACTTATAATGAAAAACTGTTTTTT
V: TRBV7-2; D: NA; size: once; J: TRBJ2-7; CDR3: CASSSTGYEQYF; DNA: TGTGCCAGCAGCTCCACAGGGTACGAGCAGTACTTC
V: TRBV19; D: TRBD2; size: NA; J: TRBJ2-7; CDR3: CASKGLAGGYEQYF; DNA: TGTGCCAGTAAAGGACTAGCGGGGGGCTACGAGCAGTACTTC
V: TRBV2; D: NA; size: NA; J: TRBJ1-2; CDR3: CASIAQGKLNYGYTF; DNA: TGTGCCAGTATAGCACAGGGTAAACTCAACTATGGCTACACCTTC
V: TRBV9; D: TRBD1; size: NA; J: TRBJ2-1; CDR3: CASSGGRYSGTGPSNEQFF; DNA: TGTGCCAGCAGCGGAGGGCGGTACTCCGGGACAGGCCCCTCCAATGAGCAGTTCTTC
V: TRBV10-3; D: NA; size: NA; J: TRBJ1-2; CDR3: CAISENVQLGSPYTF; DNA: TGTGCCATCAGTGAGAACGTGCAATTGGGCAGCCCCTACACCTTC
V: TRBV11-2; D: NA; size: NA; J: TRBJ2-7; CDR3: CASSPMGVRSYEQYF; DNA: TGTGCCAGCAGCCCCATGGGAGTGCGTTCCTACGAGCAGTACTTC
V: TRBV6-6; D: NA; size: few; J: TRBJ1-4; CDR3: CASSPPPSGEKLFF; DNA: TGTGCCAGCAGTCCCCCTCCGTCAGGGGAAAAACTGTTTTTT
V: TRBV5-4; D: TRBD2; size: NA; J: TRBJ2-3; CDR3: CASSLGASGARTDTQYF; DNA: TGTGCCAGCAGCTTGGGAGCCAGCGGGGCCCGCACAGATACGCAGTATTTT
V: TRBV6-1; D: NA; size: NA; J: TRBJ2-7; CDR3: CASSVQASRLRTYEQYF; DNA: TGTGCCAGCAGTGTCCAGGCTAGCCGTCTGAGAACCTACGAGCAGTACTTC
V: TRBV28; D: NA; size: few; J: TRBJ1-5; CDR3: CASTRAALKNQPQHF; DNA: TGTGCCAGCACGCGGGCCGCCCTAAAAAATCAGCCCCAGCATTTT
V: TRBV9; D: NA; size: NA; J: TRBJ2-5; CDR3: CASSVAGIGETQYF; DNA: TGTGCCAGCAGCGTAGCCGGGATCGGAGAGACCCAGTACTTC
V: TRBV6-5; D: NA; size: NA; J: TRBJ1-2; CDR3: CASSDPSQWPHYTF; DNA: TGTGCCAGCAGTGATCCTTCGCAGTGGCCCCACTACACCTTC
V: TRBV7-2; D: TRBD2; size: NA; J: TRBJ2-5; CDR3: CASSFLKLAGGETQYF; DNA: TGTGCCAGCAGCTTTCTTAAACTAGCGGGGGGGGAGACCCAGTACTTC
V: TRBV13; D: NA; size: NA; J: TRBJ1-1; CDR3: CASSLGYAGAGSEAFF; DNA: TGTGCCAGCAGCTTAGGGTATGCGGGGGCGGGATCTGAAGCTTTCTTT
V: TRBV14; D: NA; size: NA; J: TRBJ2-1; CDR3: CASSQGASSYNEQFF; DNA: TGTGCCAGCAGCCAGGGGGCGAGCTCCTACAATGAGCAGTTCTTC
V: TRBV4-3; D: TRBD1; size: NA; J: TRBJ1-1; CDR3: CASSQVGGSGITEAFF; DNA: TGCGCCAGCAGCCAAGTAGGGGGCAGCGGAATCACTGAAGCTTTCTTT
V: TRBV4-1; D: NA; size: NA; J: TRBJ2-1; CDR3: CASSQWRLVYNEQFF; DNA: TGCGCCAGCAGCCAATGGAGGCTGGTCTACAATGAGCAGTTCTTC
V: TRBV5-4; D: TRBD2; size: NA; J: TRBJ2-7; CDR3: CASSPPGGAYEQYF; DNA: TGTGCCAGCAGCCCTCCTGGGGGGGCCTACGAGCAGTACTTC
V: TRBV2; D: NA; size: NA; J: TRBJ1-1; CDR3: CASRDKKAFF; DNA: TGTGCCAGCAGAGACAAGAAGGCTTTCTTT
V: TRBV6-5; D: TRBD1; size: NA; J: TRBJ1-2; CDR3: CASSYSGQDNYGYTF; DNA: TGTGCCAGCAGTTACTCCGGACAGGACAACTATGGCTACACCTTC
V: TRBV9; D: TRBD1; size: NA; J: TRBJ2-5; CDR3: CASSGGQGRETQYF; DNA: TGTGCCAGCAGCGGGGGACAGGGTCGGGAGACCCAGTACTTC
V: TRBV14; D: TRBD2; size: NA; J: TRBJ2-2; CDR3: CASSIAGGNTGELFF; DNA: TGTGCCAGCAGCATAGCGGGAGGTAACACCGGGGAGCTGTTTTTT
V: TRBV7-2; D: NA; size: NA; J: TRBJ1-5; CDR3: CASSPVLGGAWGNQPQHF; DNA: TGTGCCAGCAGCCCGGTGTTGGGAGGGGCGTGGGGCAATCAGCCCCAGCATTTT
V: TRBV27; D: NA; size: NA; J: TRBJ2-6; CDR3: CASSLEWRAGANGLTF; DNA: TGTGCCAGCAGTTTAGAGTGGCGGGCAGGGGCCAACGGCCTGACTTTC
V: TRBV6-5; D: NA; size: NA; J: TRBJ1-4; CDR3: CASSPGQIEKLFF; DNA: TGTGCCAGCAGTCCCGGACAGATTGAAAAACTGTTTTTT
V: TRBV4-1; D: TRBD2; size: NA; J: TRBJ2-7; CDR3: CASSQTTTSALTYEQYF; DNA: TGCGCCAGCAGCCAAACGACTACTAGCGCCCTCACCTACGAGCAGTACTTC
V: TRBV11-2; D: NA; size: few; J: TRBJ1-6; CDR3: CASTRRGYNSPLHF; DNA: TGTGCCAGCACCCGGAGGGGCTATAATTCACCCCTCCACTTT
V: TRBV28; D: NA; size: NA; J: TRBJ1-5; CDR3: CASTLGWGNQPQHF; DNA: TGTGCCAGCACCCTAGGTTGGGGCAATCAGCCCCAGCATTTT
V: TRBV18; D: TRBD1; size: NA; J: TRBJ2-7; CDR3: CASSPRTGTGESNEQYF; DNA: TGTGCCAGCTCACCGAGAACCGGGACAGGGGAGTCGAACGAGCAGTACTTC
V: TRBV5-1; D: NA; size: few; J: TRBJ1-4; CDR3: CASALTGKTNEKLFF; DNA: TGCGCCAGCGCTCTTACAGGGAAGACTAATGAAAAACTGTTTTTT
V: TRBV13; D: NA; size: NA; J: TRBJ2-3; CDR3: CASSPGLTGLSTDTQYF; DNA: TGTGCCAGCAGCCCCGGTTTAACAGGCCTTAGCACAGATACGCAGTATTTT
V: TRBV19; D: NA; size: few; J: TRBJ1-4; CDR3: CASSMGGARSEKLFF; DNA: TGTGCCAGTAGTATGGGGGGGGCGCGGAGTGAAAAACTGTTTTTT
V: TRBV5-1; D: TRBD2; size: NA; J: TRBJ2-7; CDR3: CASSLEASGSYEQYF; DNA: TGCGCCAGCAGCTTGGAGGCTAGCGGGAGCTACGAGCAGTACTTC
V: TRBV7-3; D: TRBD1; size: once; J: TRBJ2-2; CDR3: CASSSRTGANTGELFF; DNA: TGTGCCAGCAGCTCCCGGACAGGGGCGAACACCGGGGAGCTGTTTTTT
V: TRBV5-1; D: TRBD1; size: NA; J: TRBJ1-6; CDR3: CASSLNSQGARNSPLHF; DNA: TGCGCCAGCAGCTTGAATTCACAGGGGGCACGGAATTCACCCCTCCACTTT
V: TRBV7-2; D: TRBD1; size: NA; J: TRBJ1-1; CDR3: CASSLGQGGLAFF; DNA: TGTGCCAGCAGCTTAGGCCAGGGGGGACTAGCTTTCTTT
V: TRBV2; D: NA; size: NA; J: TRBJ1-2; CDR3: CASSEYRDYGYTF; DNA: TGTGCCAGCAGTGAGTACAGGGACTATGGCTACACCTTC
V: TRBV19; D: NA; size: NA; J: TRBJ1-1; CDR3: CASSPRQERNTEAFF; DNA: TGTGCCAGTAGTCCCCGACAGGAAAGGAACACTGAAGCTTTCTTT
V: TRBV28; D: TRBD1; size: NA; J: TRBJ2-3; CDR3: CASSSTQGFADTQYF; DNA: TGTGCCAGCAGTTCCACACAGGGGTTCGCAGATACGCAGTATTTT
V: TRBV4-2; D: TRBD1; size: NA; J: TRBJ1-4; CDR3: CASRQPGQGNEKLFF; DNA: TGTGCCAGCAGGCAACCGGGACAGGGCAATGAAAAACTGTTTTTT
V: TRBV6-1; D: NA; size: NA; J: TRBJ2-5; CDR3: CASSEDEGRYQETQYF; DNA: TGTGCCAGCAGTGAAGATGAGGGCCGGTACCAAGAGACCCAGTACTTC
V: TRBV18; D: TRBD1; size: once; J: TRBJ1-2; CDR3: CASSPPGQGLGNYGYTF; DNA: TGTGCCAGCTCACCACCGGGACAGGGTTTGGGAAACTATGGCTACACCTTC
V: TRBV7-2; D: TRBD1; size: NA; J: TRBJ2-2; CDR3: CASSVTTGGPGELFF; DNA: TGTGCCAGCAGCGTTACAACAGGGGGCCCCGGGGAGCTGTTTTTT
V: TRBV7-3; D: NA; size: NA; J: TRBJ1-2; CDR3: CASSLRGGGDYGYTF; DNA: TGTGCCAGCAGCCTCCGGGGAGGAGGGGACTATGGCTACACCTTC